A selection of T cell receptor beta chains follows, all from one sample in a study of blood T cells in healthy people across ages. TCRdb re-called the 5' RACE reads through MiXCR, storing one row per CDR3 protein. This repertoire shows 1.5 million to 2 million distinct CDR3 sequences, roughly 43% found once; its top ten account for about 23%. Sequenced sample: blood. All receptors come from a human donor in good health. CDR3s include the opening cysteine and the closing phenylalanine or tryptophan. A D gene is named only where the DNA matches it firmly. Rows may omit the clone size; those that give it use once, few, many or a size class.

DNA,CDR3,V,size,J,D
TGTGCCAGCAGGGCGACTAGCGGGGGAAATGAGCAGTTCTTC,CASRATSGGNEQFF,TRBV12-3/TRBV12-4,.,TRBJ2-1,TRBD2
TGTGCCAGTAGTGAGACAGGGCTGGGGGATTTTGAGCGGTTCTTC,CASSETGLGDFERFF,TRBV19,.,TRBJ2-1,TRBD1
TGTGCCAGCAGACCTTCACCGAAGAATCAACTAGCGGGGGTAGGAGAGACCCAGTACTTC,CASRPSPKNQLAGVGETQYF,TRBV12-3/TRBV12-4,.,TRBJ2-5,TRBD2
TGTGCCAGCAGTTACCCTTCGGGACAGTTGAACACTGAAGCTTTCTTT,CASSYPSGQLNTEAFF,TRBV6-6,.,TRBJ1-1,TRBD1
TGTGCCAGCAGCCTTACCGCGGGGGGCTACTCCTACGAGCAGTACTTC,CASSLTAGGYSYEQYF,TRBV28,few,TRBJ2-7,TRBD2
TGTGCCTGCAGTGGGGAGGACAGGGGCAACCCTTATGGCTACACCTTC,CACSGEDRGNPYGYTF,TRBV6-6,.,TRBJ1-2,TRBD1
TGTGCCAGCAGGCGGGACAGGGGGCTCACTGAAGCTTTCTTT,CASRRDRGLTEAFF,TRBV6-5,few,TRBJ1-1,TRBD1
TGTGCCAGCAGTGAAATGTGGGGCGCAACTAATGAAAAACTGTTTTTT,CASSEMWGATNEKLFF,TRBV2,few,TRBJ1-4,.
TGCAGTGCTAGAGTGGGACAGGGGGCGAGCGAGCAGTACTTC,CSARVGQGASEQYF,TRBV20-1,.,TRBJ2-7,TRBD1
TGCGCCAGCAGCTTTGAAGGGACAGGCGGTTCGGCCCAGTACTTC,CASSFEGTGGSAQYF,TRBV5-1,.,TRBJ2-5,TRBD1
TGCAGTGCTCCCGGACACTTAGCCAAAAACATTCAGTACTTC,CSAPGHLAKNIQYF,TRBV20-1,.,TRBJ2-4,.
TGCAGTGCTGGCGGGACTAGCGGGGCCTCCGCTCAGCAGTACTTC,CSAGGTSGASAQQYF,TRBV20-1,few,TRBJ2-7,TRBD2
TGTGCCAGCAGCGTGACAGGGGCGGAAAAACTGTTTTTT,CASSVTGAEKLFF,TRBV9,.,TRBJ1-4,TRBD1
TGCAGGGCCAGCAGGGTAGCCTACAATGAGCAGTTCTTC,CRASRVAYNEQFF,TRBV20-1,few,TRBJ2-1,.